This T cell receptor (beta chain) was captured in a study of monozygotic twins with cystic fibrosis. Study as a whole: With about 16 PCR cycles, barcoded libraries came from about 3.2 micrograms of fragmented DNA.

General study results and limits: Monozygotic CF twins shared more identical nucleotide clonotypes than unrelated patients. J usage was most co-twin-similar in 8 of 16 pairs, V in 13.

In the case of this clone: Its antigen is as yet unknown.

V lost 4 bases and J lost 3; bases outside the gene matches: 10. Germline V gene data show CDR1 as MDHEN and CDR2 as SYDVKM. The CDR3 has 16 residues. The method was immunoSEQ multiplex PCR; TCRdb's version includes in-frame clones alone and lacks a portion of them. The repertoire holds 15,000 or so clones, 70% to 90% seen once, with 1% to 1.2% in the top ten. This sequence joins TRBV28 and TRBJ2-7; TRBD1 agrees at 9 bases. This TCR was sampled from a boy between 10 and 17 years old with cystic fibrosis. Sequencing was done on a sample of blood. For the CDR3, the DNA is TGTGCCAGCAGTTCCGGGACAGGGTACAGAATCTACGAGCAGTACTTC. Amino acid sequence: CASSSGTGYRIYEQYF. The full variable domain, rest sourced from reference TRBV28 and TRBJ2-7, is DVKVTQSSRYLVKRTGEKVFLECVQDMDHENMFWYRQDPGLGLRLIYFSYDVKMKEKGDIPEGYSVSREKKERFSLILESASTNQTSMYLCASSSGTGYRIYEQYFGPGTRLTVT.